The clone carrying this TCR beta chain was observed a handful of times. Antigen unknown. This specimen comes from a study of T-cell reconstitution after alpha-beta-depleted transplantation in children. Study-wide results and caveats: Several patients had high TCRbeta diversity at day 60; it came from surviving recipient T cells and thymic progenitors. The origin of alpha-beta T cells about two months after transplant was reportedly several hundred expanded graft clones. The main origin of T-cell counts and diversity one year after transplant was newly produced T cells.

This sample's TCRbeta library carried unique molecular identifier barcodes. TCRdb passed the PCR reads through MiXCR, listing each CDR3 protein once. The sample contains 200,000 to 250,000 distinct CDR3 sequences, under 8.5% of which appear only once. Germline CDR1 DFQATT, CDR2 SNEGSKA (reference sequence). Trimming cost V 0 bases and J 1 base, with 12 bases left between them. The CDR3 consists of 16 residues. The sequencing used PBMCs, mostly from graft donor cells, collected 360 days after TCRalphabeta/CD19-depleted stem cell transplant. The clonotype originates from a male patient aged 2-15 years who had a stem cell transplant for acute myeloid leukemia, so the T cells may come from the graft donor. This chain connects TRBV20-1 to TRBJ2-2; D gene uncertain. The DNA of the CDR3 is TGCAGTGCTAGAGATCCACGACTTCAGAACACCGGGGAGCTGTTTTTT. It specifies CSARDPRLQNTGELFF.